These 30 T cell receptor beta chains came from one sample sequenced in a study of early T cells in non-severe SARS-CoV-2 infection. TCRdb passed the 5' RACE reads through MiXCR, listing each CDR3 protein once. The sample holds some 40,000 distinct CDR3 sequences, just under 4% seen once. The sample comprised whole blood. The receptors come from an adult who was a healthcare worker with PCR-confirmed SARS-CoV-2 infection or an uninfected control (not recorded which).

This clonotype was found many times. The chain couples TRBV6-1 to TRBJ2-7, with D possibly being TRBD1 (6 bases). The V and J ends lost 6 bases and 4 bases respectively, with 16 bases between them. Germline V gene sequence: CDR1 MNHNS, CDR2 SASEGT. The CDR3 has 14 residues. The CDR3 loop reads CASRFRDNLYEQYF. The CDR3 DNA reads TGTGCCAGCAGGTTCCGGGACAACCTTTACGAGCAGTACTTC.

This clonotype was observed many times. V gene TRBV25-1 combines with J gene TRBJ1-5; D is undetermined. The germline V gene encodes CDR1 MGHDK and CDR2 SYGVNS. The CDR3 has 12 residues. The V end lost 1 base, the J end lost 9 bases, and 7 bases lay between the germline ends. In DNA form, the CDR3 reads TGTGCCAGCAGTGAATGGTTCGGGCCCCAGCATTTT. Residues: CASSEWFGPQHF. Variable domain in full (rest from reference TRBV25-1 and TRBJ1-5): EADIYQTPRYLVIGTGKKITLECSQTMGHDKMYWYQQDPGMELHLIHYSYGVNSTEKGDLSSESTVSRIRTEHFPLTLESARPSHTSQYLCASSEWFGPQHFGDGTRLSIL.

By share, this clonotype ranks as medium-sized. The V call is TRBV6-2 or TRBV6-3, the J call TRBJ2-7, with 8 bases identical to TRBD2. Germline trimming cut 5 bases from V and 2 bases from J; bases unmatched to any gene: 5. The CDR3 contains 14 residues. Germline V gene lookup returns CDR1 MNHEY and CDR2 SVGEGT. The CDR3 spells CASSRSGMAYEQYV. The CDR3 bases are TGTGCCAGCAGTCGTAGCGGGATGGCCTACGAGCAGTACGTC.

The V call is TRBV7-9, the J call TRBJ2-3; 7 nucleotides line up with TRBD2. The CDR3 runs 19 residues. V shed 1 base, J shed 2 bases, and the junction held 15 bases outside the gene matches. In germline, CDR1 is SEHNR, CDR2 FQNEAQ (reference sequence). The CDR3 DNA reads TGTGCCAGCAGCTTAGTAACCTCGGCGGGAGTAGGGATCACAGATACGCAGTATTTT. Translated, it gives CASSLVTSAGVGITDTQYF.

In this sample, this clonotype turned up many times. The J gene is TRBJ1-5, the V gene TRBV18; D is perhaps TRBD1 (5 bases). Deletions cut 4 bases from V and 3 bases from J, with 10 bases between. Germline CDR1 KGHSH, CDR2 LQKENI. This CDR3 spans 14 amino acids. The CDR3 reads CASSLGGNNQPQHF. DNA for the CDR3: TGTGCCAGCTCACTGGGGGGGAACAATCAGCCCCAGCATTTT.

The V and J genes are TRBV20-1 and TRBJ2-5; D is uncertain. V lost 6 bases to trimming and J lost 5 bases, with 22 bases between them. The CDR3 runs to 15 residues. Per germline, CDR1 DFQATT and CDR2 SNEGSKA (reference sequence). CDR3 protein: CSAPGRTTSAETQYF. The CDR3 DNA reads TGCAGTGCGCCCGGCCGAACAACTTCTGCGGAGACCCAGTACTTC.

This clonotype was detected ten times or more. The chain uses TRBV10-3 and TRBJ1-1; TRBD1 aligns across 11 bases. CDR1 is ENHRY, CDR2 SYGVKD, per germline. The V and J ends lost 7 bases and 7 bases, in that order; junction bases with no gene match: 5. The CDR3 extends over 13 amino acids. CDR3: CAINPGQGGEAFF. CDR3 nucleotides: TGTGCCATCAACCCGGGACAGGGGGGTGAAGCTTTCTTT.

This clonotype was found many times. The V call is TRBV7-8, the J call TRBJ2-4; maybe TRBD1 (5 bases). The CDR3 has 14 residues. CDR1 and CDR2 from the germline V gene are SGHVS and FQNEAQ. Trimming left V 1 base short and J 1 base short, with 5 bases between. The CDR3: CASSLGQAKNIQYF. CDR3 DNA sequence: TGTGCCAGCAGCTTAGGACAGGCCAAAAACATTCAGTACTTC.

This clonotype has a count of ten or more. The rearrangement joins TRBV15 to TRBJ1-2; a possible D gene is TRBD1 (5 bases). Germline V gene lookup returns CDR1 LNHNV and CDR2 YYDKDF (reference sequence). Between the trimmed V and J ends, which lost 1 base and 4 bases, there was a span of 10 bases. The CDR3 has 14 residues. In nucleotides, the CDR3 is TGTGCCACCAGCAGAGTGCAGGGAGGCTATGGCTACACCTTC. Translating gives CATSRVQGGYGYTF.

This clonotype has a count of ten or more. The chain employs TRBV20-1 and TRBJ2-5; 12 bases align to TRBD2. Germline V lookup: CDR1 DFQATT, CDR2 SNEGSKA (reference sequence). The J segment lost 5 bases and the V segment lost 4 bases, leaving 8 bases of the junction unmatched. The CDR3 spans 15 residues. The CDR3 is CSATPLAGGPETQYF. CDR3 nucleotides: TGCAGTGCTACCCCCCTAGCGGGAGGGCCGGAGACCCAGTACTTC.

The chain combines TRBV7-2 with TRBJ1-2; unclear D gene. The CDR3 is made up of 14 amino acids. V was shortened by 1 base and J by 2 bases, with 8 bases between the two germline ends. The germline gives CDR1 SGHTA, CDR2 FQGNSA. The CDR3 region is CASSLGTGNYGYTF. The CDR3 bases are TGTGCCAGCAGCTTAGGGACGGGGAACTATGGCTACACCTTC.

The V and J genes are TRBV7-2 and TRBJ2-1; D is unresolved. There are 15 residues in the CDR3. Germline CDR1 reads SGHTA; CDR2 reads FQGNSA. The V and J ends lost 1 base and 5 bases respectively, with 12 bases between them. The CDR3 region is CASSLVAPLDNEQFF. The CDR3 DNA reads TGTGCCAGCAGCTTAGTGGCTCCTCTCGACAATGAGCAGTTCTTC.

This clonotype was picked up many times. The rearrangement joins TRBV7-2 to TRBJ2-2; D unclear. The germline V gene has CDR1 SGHTA and CDR2 FQGNSA. CDR3 length equals 13 residues. The V gene lost 6 bases and the J gene lost 6 bases, with 11 bases spanning the gap. Here the CDR3 reads CASRVQQAGELFF. The CDR3 nucleotides read TGTGCCAGCAGAGTACAGCAGGCCGGGGAGCTGTTTTTT.

This clonotype was detected ten times or more. The V gene is TRBV27, the J gene TRBJ1-2; TRBD1 might be the D (5 bases). Germline assignment: CDR1 MNHEY and CDR2 SMNVEV (reference sequence). The CDR3 is made up of 15 amino acids. Trimming shortened V by 5 bases and J by 0 bases, and 13 bases separated the two germline ends. The CDR3 nucleotides are TGTGCCAGCAGTATTGCGGGACGGACTAACTATGGCTACACCTTC. Its translation is CASSIAGRTNYGYTF.

A remark on this clonotype: This may arise from a read error, as a much more abundant clone is one base away. V is TRBV9 and J is TRBJ2-1; possibly TRBD2 for D (6 bases). The CDR3 runs to 15 residues. Germline CDR1 reads SGDLS; CDR2 reads YYNGEE. The V end was cut by 2 bases, the J end by 9 bases, with 18 bases between. CDR3 sequence: CASSVRLELYGEQFF. For the CDR3, the DNA is TGTGCCAGCAGCGTCAGACTAGAGCTGTATGGTGAGCAGTTCTTC.

This clonotype showed up many times. J is TRBJ1-2 and V is TRBV10-3; possibly TRBD1 for D (6 bases). V was clipped by 9 bases and J by 0 bases, with 8 bases between them. CDR3 length: 12 residues. From germline, CDR1 is ENHRY and CDR2 SYGVKD. The CDR3 DNA is TGTGCCATACAGGGCTCTAACTATGGCTACACCTTC. It yields the protein CAIQGSNYGYTF.

This clonotype was counted many times. V usage is TRBV20-1 and J usage is TRBJ2-1; D might be TRBD2 (6 bases). The CDR3 length is 15 residues. Germline CDR1 reads DFQATT; CDR2 reads SNEGSKA (reference sequence). Trimming pared 6 bases from V and 0 bases from J, leaving 15 bases between. DNA of the CDR3: TGCAGTGCACCTGCCCTGGAGGGCTCCTACAATGAGCAGTTCTTC. Protein product: CSAPALEGSYNEQFF.

This clonotype was picked up many times. The rearrangement uses TRBV11-2 and TRBJ2-1; 9 bases match TRBD1. CDR1 and CDR2 (germline): SGHAT, FQNNGV. The CDR3 is 17 amino acids. The trim removed 4 bases at V and 0 bases at J, leaving 7 bases unmatched. The CDR3, as DNA: TGTGCCAGCAGCTCTCGCGCGGGACAGGGCTCCTACAATGAGCAGTTCTTC. Translating it yields CASSSRAGQGSYNEQFF.

This clonotype was recorded many times. The V call is TRBV7-8, the J call TRBJ1-1, with D hard to call. The CDR3 contains 15 residues. From germline, CDR1 is SGHVS and CDR2 FQNEAQ. Trimming left V 5 bases short and J 4 bases short, with 17 bases between. The CDR3 here is CASSQETIGSTEAFF. The CDR3 DNA follows: TGTGCCAGCAGCCAGGAGACTATCGGCTCCACTGAAGCTTTCTTT.

The sample holds many counts of this clonotype. V is TRBV28 and J is TRBJ2-4; D gene uncertain. Germline lookup yields CDR1 MDHEN and CDR2 SYDVKM. Trimming took off 2 bases at V and 2 bases at J, with 10 bases between the two ends. The CDR3 loop spans 15 amino acids. The CDR3 nucleotides read TGTGCCAGCAGTTTAGTGGTCCAGCCCAAAAACATTCAGTACTTC. It yields the protein CASSLVVQPKNIQYF. The whole variable domain, remainder taken from reference TRBV28 and TRBJ2-4, is DVKVTQSSRYLVKRTGEKVFLECVQDMDHENMFWYRQDPGLGLRLIYFSYDVKMKEKGDIPEGYSVSREKKERFSLILESASTNQTSMYLCASSLVVQPKNIQYFGAGTRLSVL.

This clonotype appeared a single time. This may arise from a read error, as a much more abundant clone is one base away. CDR3 residues: CASSLGHNEQIF. Written as DNA, the CDR3 is TGTGCCAGCAGTCTAGGACACAATGAGCAGATCTTC. This sequence joins TRBV28 and TRBJ2-1; the D gene is possibly TRBD1 (5 bases). The length of the CDR3 is 12 residues. Germline V gene lookup returns CDR1 MDHEN and CDR2 SYDVKM.

This clonotype appeared a few times. For the CDR3, the DNA is TGTGCCAGCAGTTCCGGGACAGGGGGACACGAGCAGTACTTC. Amino acids: CASSSGTGGHEQYF. This rearrangement joins TRBV4-2 to TRBJ2-7, with 11 bases identical to TRBD1. With 6 bases clipped from V and 5 bases from J, the junction kept 6 bases outside the gene matches. Germline CDR1 and CDR2: LGHNA and YNFKEQ. The CDR3 runs to 14 residues.

The chain uses TRBV4-2 and TRBJ2-1; no firm D call. The CDR3 is 16 amino acids. Trimming took 0 bases from V and 2 from J, leaving 11 bases between them. Germline CDR1 reads LGHNA; CDR2 reads YNFKEQ. CDR3: CASSQDRDLTYNEQFF. Written as DNA, the CDR3 is TGTGCCAGCAGCCAAGATAGAGACTTAACCTACAATGAGCAGTTCTTC.

Ten or more counts support this clonotype. The J gene is TRBJ1-4, the V gene TRBV12-3 or TRBV12-4, with D possibly matching TRBD1 (6 bases). The V end lost 5 bases, the J end lost 8 bases, and 18 bases lay between the germline ends. This CDR3 has 15 residues. CDR3 in amino acids: CASSPRQGLWEKLFF. The DNA for the CDR3 is TGTGCCAGCAGTCCCCGGCAGGGGCTTTGGGAAAAACTGTTTTTT.

This clonotype was seen many times. This chain joins TRBV7-6 and TRBJ2-7, with 8 bases identical to TRBD1. The ends lost 1 base at V and 3 bases at J; junction bases unmatched: 5. There are 15 residues in the CDR3. The germline CDR1 and CDR2 sequences are SGHVS and FNYEAQ. CDR3 amino acids: CASSLEVGTGYEQYV. The DNA of the CDR3 is TGTGCCAGCAGCTTAGAAGTGGGGACAGGCTACGAGCAGTACGTC.

In this sample, this clonotype turned up many times. V usage is TRBV12-3 or TRBV12-4 and J usage is TRBJ2-1; 14 bases align to TRBD2. Trimming cost V 4 bases and J 8 bases; bases outside gene matches: 7. This CDR3 has 16 residues. The CDR3 nucleotides read TGTGCCAGCAGTTACGGGACTAGCGGGAGTGGGGATGAGCAGTTCTTC. Translation gives CASSYGTSGSGDEQFF.

This clonotype occurred many times. V and J are TRBV5-6 and TRBJ2-7; D might be TRBD1 (5 bases). CDR3 length equals 15 residues. Germline V CDR1 and CDR2: SGHDT, YYEEEE. V was clipped by 4 bases and J by 2 bases, with 16 bases between them. CDR3 amino acids: CASSRRMEGAYEQYV. In DNA form, the CDR3 reads TGTGCCAGCAGCCGACGAATGGAAGGGGCCTACGAGCAGTACGTC.

This clonotype was observed many times. J is TRBJ2-5 and V is TRBV4-3; D gene unclear. This CDR3 contains 13 residues. Germline CDR1 LGHNA, CDR2 YSLEER. Between the trimmed V and J ends, which lost 0 bases and 5 bases, there was a span of 7 bases. CDR3 nucleotide sequence: TGCGCCAGCAGCCAAGATATGAGGGAGACCCAGTACTTC. It yields the protein CASSQDMRETQYF.

This clonotype was recorded many times. This rearrangement joins TRBV6-1 to TRBJ1-5; TRBD1 might be the D (5 bases). CDR1 and CDR2 (germline): MNHNS, SASEGT. The CDR3 is 14 residues long. Trimming removed 7 bases at V and 0 bases at J, with 10 bases between. The DNA for the CDR3 is TGTGCCAGCATCCGGGACTATAGCAATCAGCCCCAGCATTTT. Protein: CASIRDYSNQPQHF.

This clonotype has a handful of counts. In DNA form, the CDR3 reads TGTGCCAGCAGCTTAGCCCCAGGGGACAACGAGCAGTACGTC. Translating gives CASSLAPGDNEQYV. This chain uses TRBV7-6 with TRBJ2-7; perhaps TRBD1 as D (6 bases). CDR3 length: 14 amino acids. Trimming shortened V by 0 bases and J by 5 bases, and 11 bases separated the two germline ends. CDR1 is SGHVS and CDR2 is FNYEAQ in the germline V gene.